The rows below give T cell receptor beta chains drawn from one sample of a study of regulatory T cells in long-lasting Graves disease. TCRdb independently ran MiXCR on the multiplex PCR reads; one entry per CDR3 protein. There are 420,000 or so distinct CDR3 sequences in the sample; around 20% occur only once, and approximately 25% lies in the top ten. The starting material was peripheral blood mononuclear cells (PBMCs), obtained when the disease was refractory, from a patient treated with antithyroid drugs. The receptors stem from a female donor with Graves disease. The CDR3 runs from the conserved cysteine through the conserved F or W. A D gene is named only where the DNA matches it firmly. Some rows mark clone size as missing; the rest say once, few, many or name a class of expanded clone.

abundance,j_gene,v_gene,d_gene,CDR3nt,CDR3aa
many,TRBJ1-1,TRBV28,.,TGTGCCAGCAGCCCAGAAGGGTTCTTGAACACTGAAGCTTTCTTT,CASSPEGFLNTEAFF
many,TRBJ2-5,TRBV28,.,TGTGCCAGCAGTAAAAAAGAGACCCAGTACTTC,CASSKKETQYF
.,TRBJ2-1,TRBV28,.,TGTGCCAGCAGTGACAATGAGCAGTTCTTC,CASSDNEQFF
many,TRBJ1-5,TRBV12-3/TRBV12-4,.,TGTGCCAGCAGTTTAGGGGGACAAAGCAATCAGCCCCAGCATTTT,CASSLGGQSNQPQHF
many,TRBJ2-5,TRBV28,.,TGTGCCAGCAGTCACCCTCGAGGGCGGGACAGAATTCAAGAGACCCAGTACTTC,CASSHPRGRDRIQETQYF
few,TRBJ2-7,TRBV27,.,TGTGCCAGCAGTCCAGTTATAACCGGAACCTACGAGCAGTACTTC,CASSPVITGTYEQYF
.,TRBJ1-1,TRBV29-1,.,TGCAGCGTTGTGGGATATGAAGCTTTCTTT,CSVVGYEAFF
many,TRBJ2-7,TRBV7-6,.,TGTGCCAGCAGCTTAGGACTTGTCGACGACGAGCAGTACTTC,CASSLGLVDDEQYF
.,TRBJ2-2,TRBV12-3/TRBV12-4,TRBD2,TGTGCCAGCAGTTTAGGGGGTCTAGCGGGAGTCCATTCCGGGGAGCTGTTTTTT,CASSLGGLAGVHSGELFF
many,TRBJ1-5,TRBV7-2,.,TGTGCCAGCAGCCTCGACAGTAGCAATCAGCCCCAGCATTTT,CASSLDSSNQPQHF
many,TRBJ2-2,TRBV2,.,TGTGCCAGCGCGGCTAGCGCAAACACCGGGGAGCTGTTTTTT,CASAASANTGELFF
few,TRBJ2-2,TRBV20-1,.,TGCAGTGCTAGTCTGCCCGGGGAGCTGTTTTTT,CSASLPGELFF
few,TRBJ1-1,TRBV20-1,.,TGCAGTGCTAGAGAATACGGGTCCACTGAAGCTTTCTTT,CSAREYGSTEAFF
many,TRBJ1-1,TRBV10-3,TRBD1,TGTGCCATCAGGGACAGGCAGAACACTGAAGCTTTCTTT,CAIRDRQNTEAFF
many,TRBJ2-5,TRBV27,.,TGTGCCAGCAGACGGGCCGGGGTAGTATCGGAGACCCAGTACTTC,CASRRAGVVSETQYF
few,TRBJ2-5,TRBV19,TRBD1,TGTGCCAGTAGTAGACAGGGGATGGAGACCCAGTACTTC,CASSRQGMETQYF
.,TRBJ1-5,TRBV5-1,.,TGCGCCAGCAGCCAGGGGACGGAGAATCAGCCCCAGCATTTT,CASSQGTENQPQHF
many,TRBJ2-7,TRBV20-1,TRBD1,TGCAGTGCTAGGCCGGGACAGGGATACGAGCAGTACTTC,CSARPGQGYEQYF
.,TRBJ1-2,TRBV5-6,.,TGTGCCAGCAGCCACGGGGAGAACTATGGCTACACCTTC,CASSHGENYGYTF
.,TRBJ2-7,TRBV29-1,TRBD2,TGCAGCGTTGAATGGCGGGAGGATGGCTACGAGCAGTACTTC,CSVEWREDGYEQYF
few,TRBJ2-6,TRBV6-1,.,TGTGCCAGCAGTGTAATGGGTGGGGCGGTTGGGGCCAACGTCCTGACTTTC,CASSVMGGAVGANVLTF
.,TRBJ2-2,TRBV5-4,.,TGTGCCAGCAGCTCCCAGGGGTCCAGGGAGCTGTTTTTT,CASSSQGSRELFF
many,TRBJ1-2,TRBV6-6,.,TGTGCCAGCAGTTACTCGATAAGGGGAGGCTACACCTTC,CASSYSIRGGYTF
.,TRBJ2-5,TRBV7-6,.,TGTGCCAGCAGCTTAGCCCCCGGGACAAAAGGCAAGACCCAGTACTTC,CASSLAPGTKGKTQYF
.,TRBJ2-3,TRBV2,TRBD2,TGTGCCAGCAGCGAGCGGGAGCGGCCAGATACGCAGTATTTT,CASSERERPDTQYF
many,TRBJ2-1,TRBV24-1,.,TGTGCCACCAGTGATCCGTATCCTTTCAAGGGGTCTCACAATGAGCAGTTCTTC,CATSDPYPFKGSHNEQFF
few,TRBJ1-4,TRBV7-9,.,TGTGCCAGCAGCCCCCGAGAGCTTAATGAAAAACTGTTTTTT,CASSPRELNEKLFF
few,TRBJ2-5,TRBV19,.,TGTGCCAGTAGTCCGGACCCGGACGGCGGGACCCAGTACTTC,CASSPDPDGGTQYF
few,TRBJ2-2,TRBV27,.,TGTGCCAGCACCAGGGGGGCAGGGTTTGGCGGGGAGCTGTTTTTT,CASTRGAGFGGELFF